These T cell receptor beta chains were read from a single sample in a study of OX40 agonist ivuxolimab in advanced cancers. Here immunoSEQ multiplex PCR was the method, and the copy in TCRdb shows in-frame clones only, minus some. The data show approximately 44,000 clones, approximately 86% seen once. The sample here was CD4+ or CD8+ T cells sorted from blood, taken in a trial of the OX40 agonist ivuxolimab. These receptors were collected from an adult with an advanced solid tumor such as melanoma, head and neck, liver or kidney cancer. Both conserved end residues are part of each CDR3. Fields, in order: D gene, J gene, V gene, CDR3 length, clone size, CDR3 DNA, CDR3 protein. D genes are given only for firm matches. Clone size is stated in some rows and not others, as once, few, many or a class when expanded.

NA,TRBJ1-5,TRBV28,15,NA,TGTGCCAGCAAACAAAACAGGGTTAGCAATCAGCCCCAGCATTTT,CASKQNRVSNQPQHF
NA,TRBJ1-5,TRBV4-3,13,once,TGCGCCAGCAGCCAAGAGGGCGGTCAGCCCCAGCATTTT,CASSQEGGQPQHF
TRBD2,TRBJ2-7,TRBV5-6,15,NA,TGTGCCAGCAGCTTGTGGGGACTAGCGGGCTACGAGCAGTACTTC,CASSLWGLAGYEQYF
NA,TRBJ1-2,TRBV28,14,NA,TGTGCCAGCAGTTTCCCAGGGATGGACTATGGCTACACCTTC,CASSFPGMDYGYTF
TRBD1,TRBJ2-5,TRBV7-2,18,NA,TGTGCCAGCAGCTATAACCGGGACAGGGGGGCGTTTTTAGAGACCCAGTACTTC,CASSYNRDRGAFLETQYF
NA,TRBJ1-4,TRBV19,13,NA,TGTGCCAGTTGGGGAAAATTTAATGAAAAACTGTTTTTT,CASWGKFNEKLFF
TRBD2,TRBJ2-3,TRBV7-8,18,NA,TGTGCCAGCAGCTCCTCTAGCGGGGGATTCGCCGGCACAGATACGCAGTATTTT,CASSSSSGGFAGTDTQYF
NA,TRBJ2-3,TRBV5-5,14,NA,TGTGCCAGCAGCTTGAGTTACCGGACAGATACGCAGTATTTT,CASSLSYRTDTQYF
NA,TRBJ2-1,TRBV9,15,NA,TGTGCCAGCAGCCTTGGGACAACTTTAGTGGATGAGCAGTTCTTC,CASSLGTTLVDEQFF
TRBD2,TRBJ2-2,TRBV13,18,NA,TGTGCCAGCAGCTCCCGACTAGCGGGGGGTCCTATATCCGGGGAGCTGTTTTTT,CASSSRLAGGPISGELFF
NA,TRBJ1-1,TRBV18,17,NA,TGTGCCAGCTCACCCAGACCGTTTACGACCGGACGGACTGAAGCTTTCTTT,CASSPRPFTTGRTEAFF
NA,TRBJ1-6,TRBV28,15,NA,TGTGCCAGCAGTCTATCTACAGGCCCAAATTCACCCCTCCACTTT,CASSLSTGPNSPLHF
NA,TRBJ2-7,TRBV4-3,16,NA,TGCGCCAGCAGCCAACACCGAACGGGGAGCTCCTACGAGCAGTACTTC,CASSQHRTGSSYEQYF
TRBD1,TRBJ1-2,TRBV4-3,15,many,TGCGCCAGCAGCCTAGACAGGACAGGGTACTATGGCTACACCTTC,CASSLDRTGYYGYTF
NA,TRBJ1-5,TRBV5-1,15,NA,TGCGCCAGCAGCCTACGGGACAAACCCGATCAGCCCCAGCATTTT,CASSLRDKPDQPQHF
NA,TRBJ1-1,TRBV19,14,NA,TGTGCCAGTAGCATGATGGTCGGTGGCACTGAAGCTTTCTTT,CASSMMVGGTEAFF
TRBD2,TRBJ2-7,TRBV19,13,NA,TGTGCCAGTAGTGGGGCGGGAGCCTACGAGCAGTACTTC,CASSGAGAYEQYF
NA,TRBJ2-7,TRBV7-6,14,NA,TGTGCCGGCAGCTCAAACGGAAATCCCTACGAGCAGTACTTC,CAGSSNGNPYEQYF
NA,TRBJ2-1,TRBV27,14,NA,TGTGCCAGCAGCCAAACCGGAGCATACAATGAGCAGTTCTTC,CASSQTGAYNEQFF
NA,TRBJ1-5,TRBV7-2,15,NA,TGTGCCAGCAGCTTAGATTGGGGGCTACTTCAGCCCCAGCATTTT,CASSLDWGLLQPQHF
NA,TRBJ2-5,TRBV15,15,NA,TGTGCCACCTCCCTCCGCCGGGACTACCAAGAGACCCAGTACTTC,CATSLRRDYQETQYF
TRBD1,TRBJ1-1,TRBV7-3,14,once,TGTGCCAGCAGCCCCTCAGGGGGAGAAATGGAAGCTTTCTTT,CASSPSGGEMEAFF
NA,TRBJ1-5,TRBV15,14,NA,TGTGCCACCAGCAGAGATCAGGAAGATCAGCCCCAGCATTTT,CATSRDQEDQPQHF
TRBD2,TRBJ2-1,TRBV28,16,NA,TGTGCCAGCAGTCCGGATAGCGGGGGGGCTTTCAATGAGCAGTTCTTC,CASSPDSGGAFNEQFF
NA,TRBJ1-5,TRBV13,14,once,TGTGCCAGCAGCTTAGGTAACGGGAATCAGCCCCAGCATTTT,CASSLGNGNQPQHF
NA,TRBJ2-2,TRBV19,14,once,TGTGCCAGTAGTATGCAGGGGAGCGGCGGGGAGCTGTTTTTT,CASSMQGSGGELFF
NA,TRBJ1-1,TRBV27,18,NA,TGTGCCAGCAGTTTATCTTCCAGGACCTACCGGTCTGACACTGAAGCTTTCTTT,CASSLSSRTYRSDTEAFF
TRBD2,TRBJ2-5,TRBV6-6,15,NA,TGTGCCAGCAGTCCCTGGATAGCGGGGAAAGAGACCCAGTACTTC,CASSPWIAGKETQYF
NA,TRBJ2-2,TRBV7-9,11,NA,TGTGCCAGCAGCTTAGCCGGGGAGCTGTTTTTT,CASSLAGELFF
NA,TRBJ1-2,TRBV13,15,NA,TGTGCCAGCAGCTACCCGGACGTCGAAAACTATGGCTACACCTTC,CASSYPDVENYGYTF
NA,TRBJ2-7,TRBV5-6,18,few,TGTGCCAGCAGCGGACGCTGGGTAGTGGACCTTCTGTCCTACGAGCAGTACTTC,CASSGRWVVDLLSYEQYF
TRBD1,TRBJ2-1,TRBV11-3,16,NA,TGTGCCAGCAGCTTAGGGGTAGGACAGGACTACAATGAGCAGTTCTTC,CASSLGVGQDYNEQFF
NA,TRBJ2-1,TRBV11-2,17,NA,TGTGCCAGCAGCTCCCCGGCCAGGGGCTACCTTTGGAATGAGCAGTTCTTC,CASSSPARGYLWNEQFF
TRBD2,TRBJ2-7,TRBV4-1,14,NA,TGCGCCAGCAGCCATCCGGGACTAATCGACGAGCAGTACTTC,CASSHPGLIDEQYF
NA,TRBJ2-3,TRBV2,15,NA,TGTGCCTCCTTTCCCTCGGACAGAACCACAGATACGCAGTATTTT,CASFPSDRTTDTQYF
NA,TRBJ2-3,TRBV19,12,NA,TGTGCCAGTAGCCCCCGCACAGATACGCAGTATTTT,CASSPRTDTQYF
NA,TRBJ1-1,TRBV4-1,15,NA,TGCGCCAGCAGCCAAGGGAACACCCCAAACACTGAAGCTTTCTTT,CASSQGNTPNTEAFF
NA,TRBJ1-2,TRBV29-1,12,NA,TGCAGCGTTTATTCTGGGCAGTATGGCTACACCTTC,CSVYSGQYGYTF
NA,TRBJ2-2,TRBV9,11,NA,TGTGCCAGCAGCTTTACAGGGGAGCTGTTTTTT,CASSFTGELFF
NA,TRBJ1-5,TRBV6-6,13,NA,TGTGCCAGCAGTTACGTCTTGAATCAGCCCCAGCATTTT,CASSYVLNQPQHF
TRBD1,TRBJ2-7,TRBV11-1,15,NA,TGTGCCAGCAGCTTATCGGCAGGGGGCTCCTACGAGCAGTACTTC,CASSLSAGGSYEQYF
TRBD2,TRBJ2-7,TRBV27,16,NA,TGTGCCAGCAGTCCTTCTAGCGGGGGGGCCTTCTACGAGCAGTACTTC,CASSPSSGGAFYEQYF
NA,TRBJ1-5,TRBV4-2,13,NA,TGTGCCAGCAGCCATACCCTTATCAGCCCCCAGCATTTT,CASSHTLISPQHF
NA,TRBJ2-1,TRBV7-9,17,NA,TGTGCCAGCAGCTTAAAACTCCGGGTGGGGGGTTACAATGAGCAGTTCTTC,CASSLKLRVGGYNEQFF
NA,TRBJ1-3,TRBV13,16,NA,TGTGCCAGCAGCTTCTCCCGGGACCCTTTAGGGAACACCATATATTTT,CASSFSRDPLGNTIYF
TRBD2,TRBJ2-5,TRBV7-9,13,NA,TGTGCCAGCAGCTGGGAGGGGAAAGAGACCCAGTACTTC,CASSWEGKETQYF